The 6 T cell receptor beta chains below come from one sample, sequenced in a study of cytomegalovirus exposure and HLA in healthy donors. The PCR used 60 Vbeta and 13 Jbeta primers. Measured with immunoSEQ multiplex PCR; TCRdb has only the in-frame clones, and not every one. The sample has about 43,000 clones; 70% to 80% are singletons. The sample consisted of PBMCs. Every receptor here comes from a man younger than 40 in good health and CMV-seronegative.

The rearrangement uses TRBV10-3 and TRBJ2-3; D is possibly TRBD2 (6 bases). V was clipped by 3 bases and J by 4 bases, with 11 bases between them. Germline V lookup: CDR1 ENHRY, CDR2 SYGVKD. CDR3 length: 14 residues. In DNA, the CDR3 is TGTGCCATCAGTGATCGGGAGACAGCAGATACGCAGTATTTT. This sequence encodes CAISDRETADTQYF.

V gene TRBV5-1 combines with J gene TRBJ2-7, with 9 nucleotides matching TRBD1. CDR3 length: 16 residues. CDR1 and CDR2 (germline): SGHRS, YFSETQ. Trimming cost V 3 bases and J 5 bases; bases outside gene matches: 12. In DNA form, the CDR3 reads TGCGCCAGCAGCTCAGGGGACAGGGAGAATAGCGACGAGCAGTACTTC. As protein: CASSSGDRENSDEQYF.

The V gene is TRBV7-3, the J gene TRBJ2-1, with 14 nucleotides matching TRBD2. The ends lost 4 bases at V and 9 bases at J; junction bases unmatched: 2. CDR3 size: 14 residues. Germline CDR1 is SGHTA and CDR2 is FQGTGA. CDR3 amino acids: CASSSGTSGSEQFF. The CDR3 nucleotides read TGTGCCAGCAGCTCCGGGACTAGCGGGAGTGAGCAGTTCTTC.

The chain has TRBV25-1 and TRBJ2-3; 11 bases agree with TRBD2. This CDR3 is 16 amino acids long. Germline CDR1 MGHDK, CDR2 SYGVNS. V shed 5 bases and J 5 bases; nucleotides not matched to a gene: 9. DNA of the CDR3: TGTGCCAGCAGTCCCCTGGGCCTAGCGGGAGGAGATACGCAGTATTTT. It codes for CASSPLGLAGGDTQYF.

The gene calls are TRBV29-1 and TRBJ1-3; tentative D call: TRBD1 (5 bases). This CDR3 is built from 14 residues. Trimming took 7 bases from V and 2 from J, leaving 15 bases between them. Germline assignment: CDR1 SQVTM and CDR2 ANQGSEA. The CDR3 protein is CSAEFRGAGNTIYF. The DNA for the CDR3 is TGCAGCGCCGAGTTCCGGGGGGCTGGAAACACCATATATTTT.

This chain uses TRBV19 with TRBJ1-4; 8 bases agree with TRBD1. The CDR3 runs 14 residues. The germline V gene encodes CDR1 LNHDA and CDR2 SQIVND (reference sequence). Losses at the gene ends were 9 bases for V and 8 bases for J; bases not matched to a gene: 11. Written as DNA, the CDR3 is TGTGCCAGCAGGAAGGACAGGGCGGAAGAAAAACTGTTTTTT. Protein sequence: CASRKDRAEEKLFF.